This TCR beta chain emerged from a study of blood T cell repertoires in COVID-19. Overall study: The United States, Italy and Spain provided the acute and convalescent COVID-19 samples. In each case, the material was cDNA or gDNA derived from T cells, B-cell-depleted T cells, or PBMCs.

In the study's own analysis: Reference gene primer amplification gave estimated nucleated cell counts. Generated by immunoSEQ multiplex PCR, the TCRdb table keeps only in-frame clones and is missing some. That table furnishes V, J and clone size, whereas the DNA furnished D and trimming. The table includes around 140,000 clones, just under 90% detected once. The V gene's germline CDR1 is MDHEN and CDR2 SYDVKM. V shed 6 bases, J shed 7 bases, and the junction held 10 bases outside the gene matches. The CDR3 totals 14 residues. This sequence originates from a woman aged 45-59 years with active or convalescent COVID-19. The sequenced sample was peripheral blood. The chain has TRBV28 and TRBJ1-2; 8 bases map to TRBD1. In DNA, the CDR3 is TGTGCCAGCAGCCTCGACAGGGGTAGTTCTGGCTACACCTTC. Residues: CASSLDRGSSGYTF.